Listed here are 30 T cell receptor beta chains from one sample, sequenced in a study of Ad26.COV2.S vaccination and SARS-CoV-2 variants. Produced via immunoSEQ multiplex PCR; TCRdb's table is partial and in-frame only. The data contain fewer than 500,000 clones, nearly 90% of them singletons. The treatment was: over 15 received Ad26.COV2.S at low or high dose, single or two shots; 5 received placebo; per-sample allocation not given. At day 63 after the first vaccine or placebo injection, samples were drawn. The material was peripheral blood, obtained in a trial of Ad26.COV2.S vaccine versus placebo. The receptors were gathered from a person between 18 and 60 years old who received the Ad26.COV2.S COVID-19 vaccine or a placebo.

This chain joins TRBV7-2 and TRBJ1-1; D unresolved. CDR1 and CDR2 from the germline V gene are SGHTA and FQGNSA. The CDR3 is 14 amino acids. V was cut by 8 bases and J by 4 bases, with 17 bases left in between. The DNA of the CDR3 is TGTGCCAGCTACTTAACGCGGGGAGGCACTGAAGCTTTCTTT. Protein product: CASYLTRGGTEAFF.

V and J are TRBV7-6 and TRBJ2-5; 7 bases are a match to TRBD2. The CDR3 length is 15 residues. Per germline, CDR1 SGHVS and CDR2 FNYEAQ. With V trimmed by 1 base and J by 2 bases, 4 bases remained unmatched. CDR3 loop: CASSLVGGNQETQYF. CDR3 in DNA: TGTGCCAGCAGCTTAGTGGGGGGGAATCAAGAGACCCAGTACTTC.

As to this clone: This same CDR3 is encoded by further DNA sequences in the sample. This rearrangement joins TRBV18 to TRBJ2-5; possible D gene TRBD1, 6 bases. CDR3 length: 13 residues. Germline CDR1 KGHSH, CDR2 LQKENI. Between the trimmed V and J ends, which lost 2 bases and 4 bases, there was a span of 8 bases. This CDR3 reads CASSPSRGETQYF. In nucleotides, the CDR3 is TGTGCCAGCTCACCAAGCAGGGGAGAGACCCAGTACTTC.

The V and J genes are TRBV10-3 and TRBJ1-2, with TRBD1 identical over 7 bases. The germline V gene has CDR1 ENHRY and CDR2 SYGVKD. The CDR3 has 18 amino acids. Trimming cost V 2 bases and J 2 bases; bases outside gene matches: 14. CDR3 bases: TGTGCCATCAGTGAGACCCGGGACAGCTCTTCTATCAACTATGGCTACACCTTC. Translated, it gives CAISETRDSSSINYGYTF.

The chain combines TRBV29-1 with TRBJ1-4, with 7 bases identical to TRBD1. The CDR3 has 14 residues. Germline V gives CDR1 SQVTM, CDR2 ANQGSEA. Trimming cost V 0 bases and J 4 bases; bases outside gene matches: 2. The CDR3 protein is CSVEEGQLNEKLFF. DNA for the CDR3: TGCAGCGTTGAAGAGGGACAGCTTAATGAAAAACTGTTTTTT.

The CDR3 nucleotides read TGTGCCAGCAGCCGAGACCGTGCCCCCGGTGAGCAGTTCTTC. Protein product: CASSRDRAPGEQFF. The chain employs TRBV7-3 and TRBJ2-1; the D is unclear. Germline V lookup: CDR1 SGHTA, CDR2 FQGTGA. With 5 bases removed from V and 9 bases from J, the gap between germline ends came to 17 bases. The length of the CDR3 is 14 residues.

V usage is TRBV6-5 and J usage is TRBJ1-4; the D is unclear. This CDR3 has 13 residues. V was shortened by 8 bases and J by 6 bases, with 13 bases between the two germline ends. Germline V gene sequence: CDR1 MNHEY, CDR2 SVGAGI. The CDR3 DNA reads TGTGCCAGCGGGCGACCCGAAGATGAAAAACTGTTTTTT. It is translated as CASGRPEDEKLFF.

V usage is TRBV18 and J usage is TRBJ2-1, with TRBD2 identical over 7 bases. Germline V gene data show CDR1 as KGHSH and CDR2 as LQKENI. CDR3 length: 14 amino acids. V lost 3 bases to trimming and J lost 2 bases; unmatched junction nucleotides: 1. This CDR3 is CASSPAGAYNEQFF. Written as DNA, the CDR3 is TGTGCCAGCTCACCCGCGGGGGCCTACAATGAGCAGTTCTTC. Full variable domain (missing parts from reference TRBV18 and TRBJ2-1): NAGVMQNPRHLVRRRGQEARLRCSPMKGHSHVYWYRQLPEEGLKFMVYLQKENIIDESGMPKERFSAEFPKEGPSILRIQQVVRGDSAAYFCASSPAGAYNEQFFGPGTRLTVL.

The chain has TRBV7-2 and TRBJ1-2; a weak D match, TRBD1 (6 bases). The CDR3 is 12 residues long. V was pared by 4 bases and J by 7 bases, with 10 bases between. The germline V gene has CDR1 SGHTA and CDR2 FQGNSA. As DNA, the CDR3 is TGTGCCAGCAGCTCCTCAGGGGTTGGCTACACCTTC. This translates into CASSSSGVGYTF.

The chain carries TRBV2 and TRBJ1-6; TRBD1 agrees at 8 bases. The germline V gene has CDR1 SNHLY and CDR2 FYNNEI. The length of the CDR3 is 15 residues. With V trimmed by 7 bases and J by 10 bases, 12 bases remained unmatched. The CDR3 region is CASTEDRARGSPLHF. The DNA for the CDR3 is TGTGCCAGCACCGAGGACAGGGCGCGTGGATCACCCCTCCACTTT.

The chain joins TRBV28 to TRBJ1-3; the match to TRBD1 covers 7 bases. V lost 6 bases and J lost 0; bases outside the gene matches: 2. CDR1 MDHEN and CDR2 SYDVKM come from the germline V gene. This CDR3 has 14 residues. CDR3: CASRAGGSGNTIYF. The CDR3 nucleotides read TGTGCCAGCAGGGCAGGGGGCTCTGGAAACACCATATATTTT.

CDR3 sequence: CASSQGGAGIWSEKLFF. CDR3 DNA sequence: TGCGCCAGCAGCCAAGGAGGCGCGGGGATTTGGTCTGAAAAACTGTTTTTT. This sequence joins TRBV4-3 and TRBJ1-4; D not resolved. The CDR3 is made up of 17 amino acids. The germline V gene encodes CDR1 LGHNA and CDR2 YSLEER. V was cut by 1 base and J by 7 bases, with 19 bases left in between.

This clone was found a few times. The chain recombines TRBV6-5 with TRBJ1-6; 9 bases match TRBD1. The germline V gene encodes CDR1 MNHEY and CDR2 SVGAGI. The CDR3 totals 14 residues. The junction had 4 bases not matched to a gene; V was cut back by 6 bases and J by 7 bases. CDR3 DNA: TGTGCCAGCAGCCGGGGACAGGGAAATTCACCCCTCCACTTT. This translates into CASSRGQGNSPLHF.

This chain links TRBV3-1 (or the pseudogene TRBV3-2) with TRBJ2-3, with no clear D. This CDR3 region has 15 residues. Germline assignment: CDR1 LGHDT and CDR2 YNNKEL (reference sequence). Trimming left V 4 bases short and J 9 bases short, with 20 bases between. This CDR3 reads CASSLHPGLQDTQYF. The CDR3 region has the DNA TGTGCCAGCAGCCTTCATCCGGGCTTACAAGACACGCAGTATTTT.

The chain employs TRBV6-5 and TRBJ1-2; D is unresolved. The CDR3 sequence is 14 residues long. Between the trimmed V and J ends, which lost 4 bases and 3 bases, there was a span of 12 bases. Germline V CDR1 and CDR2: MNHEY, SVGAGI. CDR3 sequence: CASSSPTRHYGYTF. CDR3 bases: TGTGCCAGCAGTTCCCCGACACGCCACTATGGCTACACCTTC.

The CDR3 DNA follows: TGTGCCAGCAGTATACACAGGGCTGGGGCCAACGTCCTGACTTTC. Amino acid sequence: CASSIHRAGANVLTF. The rearrangement joins TRBV6-5 to TRBJ2-6, with D possibly TRBD1 on 6 matching bases. The V and J ends lost 5 bases and 2 bases respectively, with 10 bases between them. Germline V gene sequence: CDR1 MNHEY, CDR2 SVGAGI. The CDR3 is made up of 15 amino acids.

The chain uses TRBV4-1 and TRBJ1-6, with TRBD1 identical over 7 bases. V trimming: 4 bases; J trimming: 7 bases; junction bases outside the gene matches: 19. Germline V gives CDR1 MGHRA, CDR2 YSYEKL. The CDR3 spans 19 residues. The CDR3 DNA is TGCGCCAGCAGCCCCCTAGCGGGACAGCGAGGTTCGAGCAATTCACCCCTCCACTTT. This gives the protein CASSPLAGQRGSSNSPLHF.

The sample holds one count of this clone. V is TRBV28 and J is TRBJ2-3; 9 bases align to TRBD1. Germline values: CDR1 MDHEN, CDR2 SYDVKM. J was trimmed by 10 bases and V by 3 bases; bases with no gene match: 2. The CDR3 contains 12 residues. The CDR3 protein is CASSLGQGPQYF. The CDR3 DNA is TGTGCCAGCAGTTTGGGACAGGGACCGCAGTATTTT.

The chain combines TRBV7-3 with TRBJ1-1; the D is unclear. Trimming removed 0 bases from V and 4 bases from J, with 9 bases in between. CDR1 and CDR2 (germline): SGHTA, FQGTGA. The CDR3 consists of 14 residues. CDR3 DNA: TGTGCCAGCAGCTTAACTTCCGTCCCCACTGAAGCTTTCTTT. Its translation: CASSLTSVPTEAFF.

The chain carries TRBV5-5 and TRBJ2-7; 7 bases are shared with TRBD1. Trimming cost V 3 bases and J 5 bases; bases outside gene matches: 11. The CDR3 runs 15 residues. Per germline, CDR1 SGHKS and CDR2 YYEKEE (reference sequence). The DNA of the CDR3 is TGTGCCAGCAGCTCACCCGGGACAGCCGTCCACGAGCAGTACTTC. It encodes CASSSPGTAVHEQYF.

CDR3 sequence reads: CATSDFVTSNTGELFF. CDR3 nucleotides: TGTGCCACCAGTGATTTTGTGACTTCGAACACCGGGGAGCTGTTTTTT. The chain has TRBV24-1 and TRBJ2-2, with unresolved D. V was pared by 1 base and J by 0 bases, with 8 bases between. Germline lookup yields CDR1 KGHDR and CDR2 SFDVKD. The CDR3 is made up of 16 amino acids.

The CDR3 DNA sequence: TGCGCCAGCAGCTGGGAAGGACAGGGGGATGGCTACACCTTC. This codes for CASSWEGQGDGYTF. The rearrangement joins TRBV5-1 to TRBJ1-2, with 10 bases that match TRBD1. Germline V gene data show CDR1 as SGHRS and CDR2 as YFSETQ. The CDR3 extends over 14 amino acids. The junction had 5 bases not matched to a gene; V was cut back by 3 bases and J by 6 bases. Together with reference TRBV5-1 and TRBJ1-2, the CDR3 gives the full variable domain: KAGVTQTPRYLIKTRGQQVTLSCSPISGHRSVSWYQQTPGQGLQFLFEYFSETQRNKGNFPGRFSGRQFSNSRSEMNVSTLELGDSALYLCASSWEGQGDGYTFGSGTRLTVV.

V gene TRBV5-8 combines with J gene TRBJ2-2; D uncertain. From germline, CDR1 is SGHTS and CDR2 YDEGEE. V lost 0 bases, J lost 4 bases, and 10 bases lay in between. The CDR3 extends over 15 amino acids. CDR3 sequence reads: CASSLGHASTGELFF. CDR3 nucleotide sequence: TGTGCCAGCAGCTTGGGACACGCGAGCACCGGGGAGCTGTTTTTT. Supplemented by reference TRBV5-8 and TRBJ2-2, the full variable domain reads EAGVTQSPTHLIKTRGQQATLRCSPISGHTSVYWYQQALGLGLQFLLWYDEGEERNRGNFPPRFSGRQFPNYSSELNVNALELEDSALYLCASSLGHASTGELFFGEGSRLTVL.

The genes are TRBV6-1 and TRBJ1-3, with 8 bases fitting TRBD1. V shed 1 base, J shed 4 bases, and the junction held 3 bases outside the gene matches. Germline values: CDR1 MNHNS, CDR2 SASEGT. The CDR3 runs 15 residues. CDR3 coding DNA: TGTGCCAGCAGTGAAGGGACAGGGCCAGGAAACACCATATATTTT. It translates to CASSEGTGPGNTIYF.

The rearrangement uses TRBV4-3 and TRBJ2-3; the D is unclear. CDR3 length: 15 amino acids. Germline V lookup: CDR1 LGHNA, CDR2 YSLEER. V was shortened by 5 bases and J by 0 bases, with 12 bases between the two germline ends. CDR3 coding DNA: TGCGCCAGCAGCGCTAGGGAAAGAAGCACAGATACGCAGTATTTT. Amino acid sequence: CASSARERSTDTQYF.

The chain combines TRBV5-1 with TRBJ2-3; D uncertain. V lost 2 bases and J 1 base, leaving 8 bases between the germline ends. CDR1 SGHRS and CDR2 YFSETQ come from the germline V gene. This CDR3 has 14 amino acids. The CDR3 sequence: CASSLGSGTDTQYF. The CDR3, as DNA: TGCGCCAGCAGCTTAGGGTCCGGCACAGATACGCAGTATTTT.

CDR3 protein: CASAPGRGGLWGYTF. CDR3 coding DNA: TGTGCCAGCGCCCCGGGACGTGGGGGGCTTTGGGGCTACACCTTC. The chain uses TRBV18 and TRBJ1-2; a weak D match, TRBD1 (6 bases). Germline CDR1 and CDR2: KGHSH and LQKENI. CDR3 length: 15 amino acids. Trimming took 8 bases from V and 8 from J, leaving 24 bases between them.

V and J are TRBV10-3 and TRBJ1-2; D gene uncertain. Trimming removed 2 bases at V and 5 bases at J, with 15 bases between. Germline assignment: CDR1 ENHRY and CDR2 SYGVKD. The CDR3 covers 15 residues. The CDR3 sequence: CAISEPDSSPYGYTF. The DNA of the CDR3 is TGTGCCATCAGTGAGCCGGACTCCTCCCCGTATGGCTACACCTTC.

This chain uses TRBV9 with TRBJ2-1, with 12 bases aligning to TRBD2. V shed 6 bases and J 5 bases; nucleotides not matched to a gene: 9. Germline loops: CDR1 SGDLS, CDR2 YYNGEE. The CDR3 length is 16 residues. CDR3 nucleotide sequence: TGTGCCAGCACCCTAGCGGGAGGGCTAGCCCACAATGAGCAGTTCTTC. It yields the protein CASTLAGGLAHNEQFF.

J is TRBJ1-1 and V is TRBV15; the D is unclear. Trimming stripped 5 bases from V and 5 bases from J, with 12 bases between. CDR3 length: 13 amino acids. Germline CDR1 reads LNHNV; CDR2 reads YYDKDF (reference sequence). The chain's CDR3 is CATSPSELTEAFF. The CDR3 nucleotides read TGTGCCACCAGCCCCAGTGAATTGACTGAAGCTTTCTTT.